Below, one T cell receptor (beta chain) is given with its context. The antigen is undetermined. Amplification used 60 Vbeta primers and 13 Jbeta primers. Profiled with immunoSEQ multiplex PCR; TCRdb holds only in-frame clones, not every one. The repertoire has around 170,000 clones, roughly 80% of them found once; the top ten carry roughly 6.3%. This sample stems from a study of cytomegalovirus exposure and HLA in healthy donors. This CDR3 has 16 amino acids. Between the trimmed V and J ends, which lost 0 bases and 2 bases, there was a span of 14 bases. The germline V gene encodes CDR1 LGHNA and CDR2 YNFKEQ. As for the donors, each was a healthy bone marrow donor. Sampled while nominally healthy, donors likely had unrecorded immune exposures. The study's findings and limits: The authors listed roughly 150 TCR beta chains as cytomegalovirus-associated. Reports indicated that the classifier achieved high specificity and sensitivity in diagnosing cytomegalovirus status.

This clonotype originated in a man in his forties in good health and CMV-seropositive. The rearrangement joins TRBV4-2 to TRBJ2-7; a possible D gene is TRBD1 (6 bases). Sequenced: PBMCs. The CDR3 DNA reads as TGTGCCAGCAGCCAAGAGTCAGGGGCCCCTGCCTACGAGCAGTACTTC. Translated: CASSQESGAPAYEQYF.